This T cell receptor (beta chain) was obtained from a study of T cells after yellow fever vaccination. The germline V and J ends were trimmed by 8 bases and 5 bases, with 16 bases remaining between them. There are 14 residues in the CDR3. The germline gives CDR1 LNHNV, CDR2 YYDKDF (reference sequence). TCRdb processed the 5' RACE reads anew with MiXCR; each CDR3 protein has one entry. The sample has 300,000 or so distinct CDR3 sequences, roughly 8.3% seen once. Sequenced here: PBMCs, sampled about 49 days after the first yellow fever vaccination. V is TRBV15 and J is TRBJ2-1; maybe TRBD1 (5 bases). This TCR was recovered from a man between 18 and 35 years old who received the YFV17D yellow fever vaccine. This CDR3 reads CATSKGLSNNEQFF. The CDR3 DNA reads TGTGCCACCTCTAAGGGGCTGTCTAACAATGAGCAGTTCTTC.